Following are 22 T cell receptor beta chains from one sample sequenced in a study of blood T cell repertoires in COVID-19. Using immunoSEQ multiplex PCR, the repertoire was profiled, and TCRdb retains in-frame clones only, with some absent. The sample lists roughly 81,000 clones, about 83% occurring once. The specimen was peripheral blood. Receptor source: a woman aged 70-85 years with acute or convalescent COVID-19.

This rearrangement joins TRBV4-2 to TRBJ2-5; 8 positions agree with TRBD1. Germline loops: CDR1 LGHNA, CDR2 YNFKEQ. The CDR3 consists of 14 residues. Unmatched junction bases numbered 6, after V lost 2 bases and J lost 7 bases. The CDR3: CASSQPGGSGTQYF. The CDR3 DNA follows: TGTGCCAGCAGCCAACCAGGGGGCTCGGGGACCCAGTACTTC.

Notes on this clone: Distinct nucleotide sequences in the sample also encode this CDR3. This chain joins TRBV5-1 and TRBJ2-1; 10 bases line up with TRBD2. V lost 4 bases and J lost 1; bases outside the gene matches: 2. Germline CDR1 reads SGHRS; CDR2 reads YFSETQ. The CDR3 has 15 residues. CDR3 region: CASSLSGGSYNEQFF. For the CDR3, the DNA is TGCGCCAGCAGCCTTAGCGGGGGGTCCTACAATGAGCAGTTCTTC.

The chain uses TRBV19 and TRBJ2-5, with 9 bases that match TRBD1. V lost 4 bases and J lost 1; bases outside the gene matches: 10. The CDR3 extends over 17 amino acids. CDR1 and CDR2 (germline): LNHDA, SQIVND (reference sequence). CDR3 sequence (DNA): TGTGCCAGTAGTAACTCATACTCGACAGGGGGCCAAGAGACCCAGTACTTC. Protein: CASSNSYSTGGQETQYF.

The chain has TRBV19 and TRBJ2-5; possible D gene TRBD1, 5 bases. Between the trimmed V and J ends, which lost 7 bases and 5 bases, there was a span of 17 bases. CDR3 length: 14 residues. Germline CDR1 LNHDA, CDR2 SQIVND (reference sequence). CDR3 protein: CASNPGQDGETQYF. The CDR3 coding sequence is TGTGCCAGTAACCCAGGGCAGGACGGGGAGACCCAGTACTTC.

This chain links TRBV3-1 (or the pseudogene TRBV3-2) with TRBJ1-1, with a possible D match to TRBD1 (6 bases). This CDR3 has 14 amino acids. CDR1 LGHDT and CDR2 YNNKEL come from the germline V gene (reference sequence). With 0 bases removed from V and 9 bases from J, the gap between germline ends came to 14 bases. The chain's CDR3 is CASSQDPGGGKAFF. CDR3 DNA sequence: TGTGCCAGCAGCCAAGATCCTGGGGGGGGCAAAGCTTTCTTT.

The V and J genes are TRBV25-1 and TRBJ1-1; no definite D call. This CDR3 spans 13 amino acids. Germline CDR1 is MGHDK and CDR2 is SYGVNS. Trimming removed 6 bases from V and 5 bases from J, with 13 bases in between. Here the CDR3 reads CASSVGGGTEAFF. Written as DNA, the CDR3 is TGTGCCAGCAGCGTGGGCGGAGGGACTGAAGCTTTCTTT.

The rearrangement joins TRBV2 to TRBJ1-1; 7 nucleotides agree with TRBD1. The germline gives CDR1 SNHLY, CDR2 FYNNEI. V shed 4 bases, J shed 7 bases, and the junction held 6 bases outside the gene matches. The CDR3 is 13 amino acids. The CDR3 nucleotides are TGTGCCAGCAGTGCCGACAGGGAGTTTGAAGCTTTCTTT. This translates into CASSADREFEAFF. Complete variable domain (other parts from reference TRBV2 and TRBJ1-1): EPEVTQTPSHQVTQMGQEVILRCVPISNHLYFYWYRQILGQKVEFLVSFYNNEISEKSEIFDDQFSVERPDGSNFTLKIRSTKLEDSAMYFCASSADREFEAFFGQGTRLTVV.

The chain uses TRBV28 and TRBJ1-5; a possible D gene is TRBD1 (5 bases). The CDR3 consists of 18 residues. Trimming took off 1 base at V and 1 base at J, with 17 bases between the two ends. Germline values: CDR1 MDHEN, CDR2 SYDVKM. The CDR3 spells CASSLSPFLRESNQPQHF. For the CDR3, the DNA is TGTGCCAGCAGTTTATCCCCCTTCCTCAGGGAAAGCAATCAGCCCCAGCATTTT.

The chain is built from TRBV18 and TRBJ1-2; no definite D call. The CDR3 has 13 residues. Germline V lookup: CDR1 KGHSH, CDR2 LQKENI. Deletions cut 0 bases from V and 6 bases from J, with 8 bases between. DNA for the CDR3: TGTGCCAGCTCACCACCGAGCAGGAATGGCTACACCTTC. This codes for CASSPPSRNGYTF.

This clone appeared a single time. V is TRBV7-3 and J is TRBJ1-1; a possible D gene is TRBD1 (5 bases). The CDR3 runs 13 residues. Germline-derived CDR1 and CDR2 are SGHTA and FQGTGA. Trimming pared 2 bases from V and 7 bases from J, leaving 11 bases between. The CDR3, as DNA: TGTGCCAGCAGCTTATACCCCCAGGGTGAAGCTTTCTTT. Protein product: CASSLYPQGEAFF. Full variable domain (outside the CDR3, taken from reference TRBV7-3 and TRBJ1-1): GAGVSQTPSNKVTEKGKYVELRCDPISGHTALYWYRQSLGQGPEFLIYFQGTGAADDSGLPNDRFFAVRPEGSVSTLKIQRTERGDSAVYLCASSLYPQGEAFFGQGTRLTVV.

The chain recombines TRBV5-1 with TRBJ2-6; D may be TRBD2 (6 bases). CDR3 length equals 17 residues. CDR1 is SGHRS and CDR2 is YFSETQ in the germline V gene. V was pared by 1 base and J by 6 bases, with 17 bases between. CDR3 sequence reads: CASSLNLNSGAANVLTF. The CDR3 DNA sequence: TGCGCCAGCAGCTTGAACTTAAACTCGGGAGCGGCCAACGTCCTGACTTTC.

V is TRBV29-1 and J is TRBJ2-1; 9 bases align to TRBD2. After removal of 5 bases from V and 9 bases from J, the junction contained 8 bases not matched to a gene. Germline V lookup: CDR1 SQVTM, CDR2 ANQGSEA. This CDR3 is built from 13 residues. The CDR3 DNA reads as TGCAGCGTTCGGCTAGCGGGGTATGTTGAGCAGTTCTTC. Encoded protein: CSVRLAGYVEQFF.

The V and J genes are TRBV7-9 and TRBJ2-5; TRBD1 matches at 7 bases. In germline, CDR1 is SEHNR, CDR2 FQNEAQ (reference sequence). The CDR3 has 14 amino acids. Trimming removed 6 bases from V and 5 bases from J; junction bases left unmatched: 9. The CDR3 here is CASSSTDRRETQYF. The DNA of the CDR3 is TGTGCCAGCAGTTCTACGGACAGGCGGGAGACCCAGTACTTC.

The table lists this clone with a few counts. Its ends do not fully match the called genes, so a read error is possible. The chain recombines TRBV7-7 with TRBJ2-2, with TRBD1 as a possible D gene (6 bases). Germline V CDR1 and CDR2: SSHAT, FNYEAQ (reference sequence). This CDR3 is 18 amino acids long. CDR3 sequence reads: CASSLAPVRDKKTGELFF. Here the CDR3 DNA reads TGTGCTAGCAGCTTAGCGCCAGTACGGGACAAGAAGACCGGGGAGCTGTTTTTT. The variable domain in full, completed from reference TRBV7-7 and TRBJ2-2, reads GAGVSQSPRYKVTKRGQDVTLRCDPISSHATLYWYQQALGQGPEFLTYFNYEAQPDKSGLPSDRFSAERPEGSISTLTIQRTEQRDSAMYRCASSLAPVRDKKTGELFFGEGSRLTVL.

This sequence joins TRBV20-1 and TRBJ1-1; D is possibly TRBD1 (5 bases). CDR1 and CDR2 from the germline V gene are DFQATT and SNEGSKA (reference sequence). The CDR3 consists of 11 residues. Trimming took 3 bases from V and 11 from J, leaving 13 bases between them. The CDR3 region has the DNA TGCAGTGCTAGTCGGGGGGTACATGCTTTCTTT. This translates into CSASRGVHAFF.

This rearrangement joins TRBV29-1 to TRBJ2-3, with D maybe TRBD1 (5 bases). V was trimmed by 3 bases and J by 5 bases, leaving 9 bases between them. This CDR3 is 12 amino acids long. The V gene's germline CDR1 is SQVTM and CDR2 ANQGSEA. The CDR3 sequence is CSVDQGIDTQYF. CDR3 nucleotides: TGCAGCGTTGATCAGGGCATAGATACGCAGTATTTT.

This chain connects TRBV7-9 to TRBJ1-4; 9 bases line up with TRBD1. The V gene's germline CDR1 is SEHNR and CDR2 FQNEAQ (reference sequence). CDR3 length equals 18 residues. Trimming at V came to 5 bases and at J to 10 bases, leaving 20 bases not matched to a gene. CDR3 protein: CASSDPGTGSLAFGKLFF. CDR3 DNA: TGTGCCAGCAGCGACCCCGGGACAGGGAGTTTGGCGTTCGGAAAACTGTTTTTT.

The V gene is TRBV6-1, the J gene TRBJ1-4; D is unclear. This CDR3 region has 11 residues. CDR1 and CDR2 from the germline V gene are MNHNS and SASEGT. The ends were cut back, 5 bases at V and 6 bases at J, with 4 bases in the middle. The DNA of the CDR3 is TGTGCCAGCAGTTATGATGAAAAACTGTTTTTT. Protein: CASSYDEKLFF.

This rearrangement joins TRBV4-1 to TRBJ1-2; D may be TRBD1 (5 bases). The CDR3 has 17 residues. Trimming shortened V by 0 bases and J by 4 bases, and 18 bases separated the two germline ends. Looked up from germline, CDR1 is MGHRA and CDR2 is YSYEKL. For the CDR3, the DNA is TGCGCCAGCAGCCAAGATTCTAAAGGGACTAAAATCTATGGCTACACCTTC. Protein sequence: CASSQDSKGTKIYGYTF.

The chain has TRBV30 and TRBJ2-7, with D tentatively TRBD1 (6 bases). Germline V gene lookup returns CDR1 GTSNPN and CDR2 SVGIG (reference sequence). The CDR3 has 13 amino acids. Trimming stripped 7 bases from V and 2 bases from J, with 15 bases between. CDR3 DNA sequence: TGTGCCTTCGAGACAGGAGGTCCCTACGAGCAGTACTTC. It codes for CAFETGGPYEQYF.

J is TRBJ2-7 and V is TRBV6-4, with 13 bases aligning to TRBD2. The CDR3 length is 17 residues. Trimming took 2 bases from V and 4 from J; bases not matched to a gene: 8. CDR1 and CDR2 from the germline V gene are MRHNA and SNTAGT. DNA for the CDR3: TGTGCCAGCAGTGACGGTGGGACTAGCGGGGACGGGTACGAGCAGTACTTC. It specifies CASSDGGTSGDGYEQYF.

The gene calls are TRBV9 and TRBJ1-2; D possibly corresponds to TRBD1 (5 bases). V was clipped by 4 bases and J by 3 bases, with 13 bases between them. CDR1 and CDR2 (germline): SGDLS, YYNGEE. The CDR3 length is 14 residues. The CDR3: CASSLDDRDYGYTF. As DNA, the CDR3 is TGTGCCAGCAGCCTGGACGACAGAGACTATGGCTACACCTTC.